The rows below give T cell receptor beta chains drawn from one sample of a study of regulatory T cells in long-lasting Graves disease. TCRdb re-derived calls from the multiplex PCR reads in MiXCR, one entry per CDR3 protein. The sample yields 350,000 to 400,000 distinct CDR3 sequences, around 15% seen once. Sequencing was performed on peripheral blood mononuclear cells (PBMCs), taken at new diagnosis, from a patient treated with antithyroid drugs. All receptors derive from a female donor with Graves disease. Both conserved end residues are part of each CDR3. A D gene is named only where the DNA matches it firmly. Clone size, where shown, is once, few, many, or a class for clones that have expanded.

d_gene,j_gene,abundance,v_gene,CDR3aa,CDR3nt
.,TRBJ1-5,many,TRBV6-5,CASSSGSWQNSNQPQHF,TGTGCCAGCAGTTCAGGTTCGTGGCAGAATAGCAATCAGCCCCAGCATTTT
.,TRBJ2-5,many,TRBV3-1,CASSPAGETQYF,TGTGCCAGCAGCCCAGCCGGGGAGACCCAGTACTTC
.,TRBJ1-5,many,TRBV7-8,CASSLGPSSNQPQHF,TGTGCCAGCAGTTTAGGGCCCTCTAGCAATCAGCCCCAGCATTTT
.,TRBJ1-3,many,TRBV12-3/TRBV12-4,CASSLGQGMEGNTIYF,TGTGCCAGCAGTTTGGGTCAGGGAATGGAAGGAAACACCATATATTTT
.,TRBJ1-3,.,TRBV27,CASSLFFSGNTIYF,TGTGCCAGCAGTTTGTTCTTCTCTGGAAACACCATATATTTT
.,TRBJ1-5,many,TRBV5-5,CASSLDYQPQHF,TGTGCCAGCAGCCTGGACTATCAGCCCCAGCATTTT
TRBD2,TRBJ2-5,many,TRBV20-1,CSARLVASGRVGETQYF,TGCAGTGCTAGATTAGTTGCTAGCGGGAGGGTCGGGGAGACCCAGTACTTC
.,TRBJ2-7,many,TRBV6-6,CASSYSSGGEQYF,TGTGCCAGCAGTTACTCGTCGGGTGGCGAGCAGTACTTC
.,TRBJ1-5,.,TRBV12-3/TRBV12-4,CASSSQDSHSNQPQHF,TGTGCCAGCAGTTCCCAGGACAGTCATAGCAATCAGCCCCAGCATTTT
.,TRBJ1-4,.,TRBV7-8,CASSPHRVGGEKLFF,TGTGCCAGCAGCCCGCACAGGGTGGGAGGAGAAAAACTGTTTTTT
.,TRBJ2-7,many,TRBV5-1,CASSLQGDGEQYF,TGCGCCAGCAGTCTACAGGGAGACGGCGAGCAGTACTTC
.,TRBJ2-7,.,TRBV7-6,CASSRGPQTAIEQYF,TGTGCCAGCAGCCGAGGTCCCCAGACGGCTATCGAGCAGTACTTC
.,TRBJ1-2,many,TRBV3-1,CASSHREPNGYTF,TGTGCCAGCAGCCATCGGGAGCCAAATGGCTACACCTTC
.,TRBJ2-1,.,TRBV20-1,CSARDAAIPYNEQFF,TGCAGTGCTAGAGACGCGGCTATTCCTTACAATGAGCAGTTCTTC
TRBD2,TRBJ2-5,.,TRBV28,CASSDTSGARAQYF,TGTGCCAGCAGTGATACTAGCGGGGCTCGGGCCCAGTACTTC
TRBD1,TRBJ1-3,many,TRBV20-1,CSARDIQGAGNTIYF,TGCAGTGCTAGAGATATACAGGGGGCTGGAAACACCATATATTTT
.,TRBJ1-2,many,TRBV25-1,CASSEFSGTGRGYGYTF,TGTGCCAGCAGTGAATTTAGCGGAACAGGACGAGGATATGGCTACACCTTC
TRBD2,TRBJ2-7,.,TRBV7-2,CASGLGGYGSYEQYF,TGTGCCAGCGGCCTCGGGGGGTACGGCTCCTACGAGCAGTACTTC
.,TRBJ2-1,many,TRBV27,CASSQVRVGNNEQFF,TGTGCCAGCAGTCAAGTGCGGGTAGGGAACAATGAGCAGTTCTTC
TRBD2,TRBJ2-1,many,TRBV11-3,CASSFREGDYNEQFF,TGTGCCAGCAGCTTTAGGGAGGGAGACTACAATGAGCAGTTCTTC
.,TRBJ2-7,many,TRBV28,CASRNSGTLYEQYF,TGTGCCAGCAGAAATTCCGGGACACTCTACGAGCAGTACTTC
TRBD1,TRBJ2-7,many,TRBV3-1,CASSLNQGARYEQYF,TGTGCCAGCAGCCTAAATCAGGGGGCGCGATACGAGCAGTACTTC
.,TRBJ1-1,many,TRBV7-3,CASSLIRGGVKTEAFF,TGTGCCAGCAGCTTAATCCGGGGTGGTGTAAAGACTGAAGCTTTCTTT
TRBD1,TRBJ2-3,many,TRBV27,CASSRGTGGGTDTQYF,TGTGCCAGCAGTAGAGGGACAGGGGGAGGGACAGATACGCAGTATTTT
.,TRBJ1-2,many,TRBV3-1,CASSQWRGVTNYGYTF,TGTGCCAGCAGCCAATGGCGGGGGGTAACTAACTATGGCTACACCTTC
.,TRBJ2-5,.,TRBV5-1,CASSWQETQYF,TGTGCCAGCAGCTGGCAAGAGACCCAGTACTTC
TRBD2,TRBJ2-1,many,TRBV2,CASSEVGRGVPYGYNEQFF,TGTGCCAGCAGTGAAGTGGGGCGGGGGGTCCCCTACGGCTACAATGAGCAGTTCTTC
TRBD1,TRBJ2-1,many,TRBV28,CASSPGQGYEQFF,TGTGCCAGCAGCCCGGGACAGGGCTATGAGCAGTTCTTC
.,TRBJ2-5,.,TRBV29-1,CSVVKGGIGETQYF,TGCAGCGTTGTCAAGGGAGGTATCGGAGAGACCCAGTACTTC
.,TRBJ2-3,many,TRBV13,CASARPIGETDTQYF,TGTGCCAGCGCACGACCCATTGGAGAGACAGATACGCAGTATTTT
.,TRBJ1-1,many,TRBV5-6,CASSSDGRRNTEAFF,TGTGCCAGCAGCTCAGACGGGCGGAGGAACACTGAAGCTTTCTTT
TRBD1,TRBJ2-7,.,TRBV7-8,CASSLDGTGTTYEQYF,TGTGCCAGCAGCCTTGATGGGACAGGGACGACCTACGAGCAGTACTTC
.,TRBJ1-5,many,TRBV6-1,CASSSWQPLDSNQPQHF,TGTGCCAGCAGCTCCTGGCAGCCCCTAGATAGCAATCAGCCCCAGCATTTT
.,TRBJ1-1,many,TRBV18,CASSPGQTTEAFF,TGTGCCAGCTCACCCGGGCAGACCACTGAAGCTTTCTTT
.,TRBJ1-1,many,TRBV12-3/TRBV12-4,CASSFRSSSPEAFF,TGTGCCAGCAGTTTTCGCTCCAGTAGCCCTGAAGCTTTCTTT
.,TRBJ2-7,few,TRBV5-6,CASSLLSGWGYEQYF,TGTGCCAGCAGCTTGCTTAGCGGATGGGGCTACGAGCAGTACTTC
TRBD1,TRBJ1-2,many,TRBV6-1,CASRIGTAQIYGYTF,TGTGCCAGCAGAATTGGGACAGCGCAAATCTATGGCTACACCTTC
.,TRBJ2-2,many,TRBV28,CASSPQGSRTGELFF,TGTGCCAGCAGTCCCCAGGGGAGTCGCACCGGGGAGCTGTTTTTT
.,TRBJ2-7,many,TRBV2,CASSENRDQDEQYF,TGTGCCAGCAGTGAAAACAGGGATCAGGACGAGCAGTACTTC
TRBD2,TRBJ2-1,.,TRBV28,CASSPSLAGVDEQFF,TGTGCCAGCAGTCCCTCGTTAGCGGGAGTGGATGAGCAGTTCTTC
.,TRBJ1-1,many,TRBV5-1,CASSFVSDTEAFF,TGCGCCAGCAGCTTCGTAAGTGACACTGAAGCTTTCTTT